Reported below is one T cell receptor beta chain. Its target is unknown. Assay execution took place at the deep level. Profiling relied on immunoSEQ multiplex PCR, and the TCRdb table lists in-frame clones only, not all of them. The repertoire consists of roughly 590,000 clones, with around 95% occurring once and the leading ten covering around 0.11%. These data originate in a study of shared clonotypes between healthy human individuals. The naive CD8 fraction comprised CD45RO-negative cells positively selected for CCR7 and excluded terminally differentiated effector memory CD45RA+ cells. Study-level points and caveats: Owing to a small donor count, the genetic and exposure-history diversity represented was limited. Non-shared clonotypes had lower generation probabilities than clonotypes shared by all four sorted-subset donors.

The sequence came from a woman in her thirties in good health. The sequenced sample consisted of naive CD8+ T cells sorted from blood.

The CDR3 sequence: CASRLAGFSSDTQYF. The CDR3 bases are TGTGCCAGCAGGCTCGCGGGATTTAGTTCAGATACGCAGTATTTT. V is TRBV7-8 and J is TRBJ2-3; a weak D match, TRBD2 (6 bases). Germline-derived CDR1 and CDR2 are SGHVS and FQNEAQ. The CDR3 is made up of 15 amino acids. With 6 bases removed from V and 4 bases from J, the gap between germline ends came to 17 bases. Filled out from reference TRBV7-8 and TRBJ2-3, the complete variable domain reads GAGVSQSPRYKVAKRGQDVALRCDPISGHVSLFWYQQALGQGPEFLTYFQNEAQLDKSGLPSDRFFAERPEGSVSTLKIQRTQQEDSAVYLCASRLAGFSSDTQYFGPGTRLTVL.